Shown below are 27 T cell receptor beta chains from a single sample sequenced in a study of monozygotic twins with inflammatory bowel disease. TCRdb reanalyzed the 5' RACE reads, giving one entry per CDR3 protein sequence and no DNA. This repertoire includes roughly 100,000 distinct CDR3 sequences. Material for sequencing was blood. These receptors all stem from a human donor with ulcerative colitis or Crohn's disease, or a healthy co-twin of an affected twin (not recorded which).

The chain carries TRBV7-8 and TRBJ2-2; checking the TCRdb D call of TRBD1 is not possible without DNA. The CDR3 covers 17 residues. Germline CDR1 and CDR2: SGHVS and FQNEAQ. CDR3 sequence reads: CASSKLLDRDFTGELFF.

J is TRBJ2-7 and V is TRBV9; the TCRdb D gene call, TRBD1, has no DNA to confirm it. Per the germline V gene, CDR1 is SGDLS and CDR2 is YYNGEE. This CDR3 contains 12 residues. CDR3 region: CASSRGVSEQYF.

The chain combines TRBV7-2 with TRBJ2-7; the D gene TCRdb calls, TRBD2, cannot be checked with no DNA. CDR1 and CDR2 from the germline V gene are SGHTA and FQGNSA. This CDR3 has 15 amino acids. The CDR3 sequence is CASSSLAGLAYEQYF. The full variable domain, with the rest looked up from reference TRBV7-2 and TRBJ2-7, is GAGVSQSPSNKVTEKGKDVELRCDPISGHTALYWYRQSLGQGLEFLIYFQGNSAPDKSGLPSDRFSAERTGGSVSTLTIQRTQQEDSAVYLCASSSLAGLAYEQYFGPGTRLTVT.

V gene TRBV7-2 combines with J gene TRBJ2-6. This CDR3 contains 15 residues. Germline CDR1 is SGHTA and CDR2 is FQGNSA. This CDR3 is CASSLARAGSNVLTF.

The V call is TRBV15, the J call TRBJ2-2; checking the TCRdb D call of TRBD2 is not possible without DNA. CDR1 and CDR2 (germline): LNHNV, YYDKDF (reference sequence). The CDR3 is made up of 16 amino acids. CDR3 region: CATSTRTSGRTGELFF.

The V and J genes are TRBV7-3 and TRBJ2-3; TCRdb picks TRBD1, but there is no DNA to check that call. From germline, CDR1 is SGHTA and CDR2 FQGTGA. This CDR3 has 15 amino acids. The CDR3 loop reads CASSSRTGSTDTQYF.

J is TRBJ1-4 and V is TRBV6-6. Germline V gene data show CDR1 as MNHNY and CDR2 as SVGAGI (reference sequence). The CDR3 sequence is 12 residues long. CDR3 residues: CASSYPKMEMFF.

This chain connects TRBV4-3 to TRBJ2-2. From germline, CDR1 is LGHNA and CDR2 YSLEER. This CDR3 has 16 amino acids. CDR3 protein: CASSQGPNVGTGELFF.

V and J are TRBV12-3 or TRBV12-4 and TRBJ2-3; without DNA, the TCRdb call of TRBD1 cannot be checked. This CDR3 is built from 13 residues. CDR3 sequence: CASSFRAGDTQYF.

This rearrangement joins TRBV6-5 to TRBJ2-7. This CDR3 is built from 16 residues. The V gene's germline CDR1 is MNHEY and CDR2 SVGAGI. CDR3 sequence: CASSYSIGDYFHEQYF.

The chain couples TRBV27 to TRBJ2-7; TCRdb designates TRBD2, a call that cannot be tested without DNA. Germline lookup yields CDR1 MNHEY and CDR2 SMNVEV (reference sequence). The CDR3 extends over 13 amino acids. The CDR3 spells CASTTRETYEQYF.

This sequence joins TRBV20-1 and TRBJ2-7; checking the TCRdb D call of TRBD2 is not possible without DNA. From germline, CDR1 is DFQATT and CDR2 SNEGSKA (reference sequence). CDR3 length: 14 residues. CDR3 loop: CSADWTSGTLEQYF.

V is TRBV6-1 and J is TRBJ2-2. The CDR3 contains 15 residues. Germline values: CDR1 MNHNS, CDR2 SASEGT. CDR3 region: CASSVNVQNTGELFF.

The V call is TRBV7-9, the J call TRBJ2-7; absent DNA, TCRdb's TRBD1 call cannot be checked. Germline V CDR1 and CDR2: SEHNR, FQNEAQ (reference sequence). CDR3 length equals 14 residues. Here the CDR3 reads CASSLGTGEYEQYF.

J is TRBJ2-3 and V is TRBV5-1; absent DNA, TCRdb's TRBD1 call cannot be checked. The CDR3 length is 14 residues. Germline V gene sequence: CDR1 SGHRS, CDR2 YFSETQ. The chain's CDR3 is CASSQTGGTDTQYF.

Here the CDR3 reads CASSQDFVGNEQFF. This chain connects TRBV4-3 to TRBJ2-1. The CDR3 totals 14 residues. CDR1 is LGHNA and CDR2 is YSLEER in the germline V gene.

This sequence joins TRBV4-1 and TRBJ2-1; the TCRdb call, TRBD2, lacks DNA for checking. CDR1 is MGHRA, CDR2 YSYEKL, per germline. The CDR3 spans 16 residues. CDR3 sequence reads: CASSPSGTSSYNEQFF.

The chain carries TRBV5-1 and TRBJ2-5; absent DNA, TCRdb's TRBD2 call cannot be checked. This CDR3 contains 16 residues. Germline CDR1 SGHRS, CDR2 YFSETQ. The CDR3 reads CASSLAPSGRGETQYF.

This chain connects TRBV28 to TRBJ1-5; TCRdb designates TRBD1, a call that cannot be tested without DNA. The germline gives CDR1 MDHEN, CDR2 SYDVKM. This CDR3 is 12 amino acids long. This chain's CDR3 is CAIHQGFLPQHF.

The chain has TRBV5-6 and TRBJ2-6. The CDR3 loop spans 14 amino acids. The germline V gene has CDR1 SGHDT and CDR2 YYEEEE. CDR3: CASSLSPGANVLTF.

This chain connects TRBV20-1 to TRBJ1-5. The CDR3 totals 17 residues. Germline V CDR1 and CDR2: DFQATT, SNEGSKA (reference sequence). The CDR3 sequence: CSAKSPSAGVKAQPQHF.

The rearrangement joins TRBV29-1 to TRBJ2-7; TCRdb proposes TRBD2, but this gene call is untestable without DNA. CDR3 size: 13 residues. Per germline, CDR1 SQVTM and CDR2 ANQGSEA. The chain's CDR3 is CSVEGQGGYEQYF.

The CDR3 sequence: CASSLEAGQPQHF. The genes are TRBV7-2 and TRBJ1-5. The germline V gene has CDR1 SGHTA and CDR2 FQGNSA. The CDR3 is 13 amino acids.

The chain employs TRBV24-1 and TRBJ1-5. Germline V gives CDR1 KGHDR, CDR2 SFDVKD. The CDR3 loop spans 15 amino acids. This CDR3 is CATSDPASGDQPQHF.

V and J are TRBV6-5 and TRBJ1-1; TCRdb names TRBD1, which stays unverified in the absence of DNA. Germline-derived CDR1 and CDR2 are MNHEY and SVGAGI. This CDR3 has 15 residues. The CDR3 region is CASSNVRGPDTEAFF.

V gene TRBV20-1 combines with J gene TRBJ2-7. The CDR3 contains 11 residues. Germline V gives CDR1 DFQATT, CDR2 SNEGSKA (reference sequence). Here the CDR3 reads CSAGSSYEQYF.

V usage is TRBV12-3 or TRBV12-4 and J usage is TRBJ2-5; with no DNA, the TCRdb D assignment of TRBD1 cannot be verified. There are 15 residues in the CDR3. Here the CDR3 reads CASTSGSGVKETQYF.